This T cell receptor (beta chain) was documented in a study of cytotoxic CD8 clonotypes in ibrutinib-treated CLL. As for the study in general: Sequenced samples delivered averages of around 250,000 productive templates and about 90,000 productive rearrangements. Whole-study results and caveats: Public clonotypes were rare and shrank or held steady on treatment.

Regarding this clone: Antigen: not known.

Assay: immunoSEQ multiplex PCR; the TCRdb copy retains only in-frame clones and omits some. The repertoire holds approximately 45,000 clones, 60% to 70% seen once, with under 25% in the top ten. TCR beta library input comprised around 2.1 micrograms of genomic DNA from cryopreserved PBMCs. The CDR3 extends over 16 amino acids. The V and J ends lost 5 bases and 4 bases respectively, with 20 bases between them. Germline values: CDR1 SGHAT, CDR2 FQNNGV. The clonotype was recovered from a human donor with chronic lymphocytic leukemia. This material consisted of PBMCs, taken after 24 months of ibrutinib treatment. The chain combines TRBV11-2 with TRBJ2-5; D uncertain. In DNA form, the CDR3 reads TGTGCCAGCAGCCCTAGAGCCCTGCCGGGCGGAGAGACCCAGTACTTC. Its protein is CASSPRALPGGETQYF.